This TCR beta chain comes out of a study of cytotoxic CD8 clonotypes in ibrutinib-treated CLL. Whole-study context: Included were about 11 relapsed/refractory and about 14 treatment-naive patients, of whom some 18 were IGHV unmutated.

Trimming took 4 bases from V and 4 from J; bases not matched to a gene: 7. The CDR3 extends over 16 amino acids. Germline V gene lookup returns CDR1 SGHRS and CDR2 YFSETQ. Findings of the study overall: Whereas clonality rose at ibrutinib response, it declined toward baseline at progression. Measured clonality at baseline was greater than in age-matched healthy donors and tracked with circulating CD8+ T-cell counts.

Profiling relied on immunoSEQ multiplex PCR, and the TCRdb table lists in-frame clones only, not all of them. The sample shows over 6,500 clones, 60% to 80% of them seen only once. As concerns this clone: Its antigen remains unidentified.

Sequenced here: PBMCs, sampled before ibrutinib treatment. The clonotype originates from a human donor with chronic lymphocytic leukemia. The chain is built from TRBV5-1 and TRBJ2-7; TRBD2 matches at 14 bases. The CDR3 loop is CASSPGLAGGGYEQYF. The CDR3 DNA reads as TGCGCCAGCAGCCCAGGACTAGCGGGAGGAGGGTACGAGCAGTACTTC. The variable domain in full, with the rest retrieved from reference TRBV5-1 and TRBJ2-7, is KAGVTQTPRYLIKTRGQQVTLSCSPISGHRSVSWYQQTPGQGLQFLFEYFSETQRNKGNFPGRFSGRQFSNSRSEMNVSTLELGDSALYLCASSPGLAGGGYEQYFGPGTRLTVT.